This T cell receptor beta chain was found in a study of beta chain features in type 1 diabetes. Investigators reverse transcribed all isolated RNA, so they sequenced expressed TCRB transcripts. Clones were sequenced by immunoSEQ multiplex PCR, and TCRdb holds only the in-frame ones, with some missing. The sample holds 330,000 or so clones, roughly 15% seen once. Trimming pared 3 bases from V and 8 bases from J, leaving 5 bases between. This CDR3 has 11 amino acids. Germline V lookup: CDR1 SNHLY, CDR2 FYNNEI. This clone was detected only a few times. Other nucleotide sequences in the sample specify the same CDR3.

The chain couples TRBV2 to TRBJ2-1; no firm D call. Specimen: central memory CD4+ T cells from blood. The sequence came from a man aged 25-45 years in good health. DNA for the CDR3: TGTGCCAGCAGTGAGGGTGATGAGCAGTTCTTC. This gives the protein CASSEGDEQFF.